Listed here are 4 T cell receptor beta chains from one sample, sequenced in a study of cytomegalovirus exposure and HLA in healthy donors. It was with 60 Vbeta and 13 Jbeta primers that the PCR ran. Profiled with immunoSEQ multiplex PCR; TCRdb holds only in-frame clones, not every one. The repertoire holds around 170,000 clones, with 70% to 85% as singletons. The sequencing sample was made of PBMCs. These receptors were collected from a woman between 35 and 50 years old in good health and CMV-seronegative.

The rearrangement joins TRBV10-3 to TRBJ1-2; D is undetermined. Germline CDR1 reads ENHRY; CDR2 reads SYGVKD. Trimming left V 4 bases short and J 5 bases short, with 5 bases between. The CDR3 contains 11 residues. CDR3 protein: CAISGLYGYTF. The CDR3 DNA reads as TGTGCCATCAGTGGGCTTTATGGCTACACCTTC.

This clone showed up just a few times. V usage is TRBV2 and J usage is TRBJ1-4; no clear D. The CDR3 covers 14 residues. Deletions cut 11 bases from V and 8 bases from J, with 21 bases between. CDR1 and CDR2 (germline): SNHLY, FYNNEI. The CDR3, as DNA: TGTGCCTGCCGAAGGCAGCCTGGGCAGGAAAAACTGTTTTTT. It translates to CACRRQPGQEKLFF.

The genes are TRBV5-1 and TRBJ2-4; 14 bases are shared with TRBD2. Germline trimming cut 3 bases from V and 7 bases from J; bases unmatched to any gene: 6. In germline, CDR1 is SGHRS, CDR2 YFSETQ. The CDR3 sequence is 16 residues long. The CDR3 DNA reads TGCGCCAGCAGCTCCGGACTAGCGGGGGGAGAGAACATTCAGTACTTC. It yields the protein CASSSGLAGGENIQYF.

The gene calls are TRBV11-3 and TRBJ2-3; 11 bases map to TRBD2. The V gene end was trimmed by 4 bases and the J gene end by 7 bases; junction bases not matched to a gene: 7. CDR1 is SGHNT, CDR2 YENEEA, per germline. This CDR3 region has 15 residues. The CDR3 reads CASSSRLAGFYTQYF. The CDR3 coding sequence is TGTGCCAGCAGCTCGAGACTAGCGGGGTTTTATACGCAGTATTTT.